This TCR beta chain was observed in a study of T-cell memory formation after mild COVID-19. About this clonotype itself: Its cognate antigen is unknown.

Per germline, CDR1 SGHDN and CDR2 FVKESK. With V trimmed by 4 bases and J by 9 bases, 7 bases remained unmatched. This CDR3 spans 15 amino acids. Regarding the study as a whole: CD4/CD8 balance characterized clones contracting day 15 to 85, and CD4+ skew characterized later expanders. Cross-reactive memory appears to have joined, as suggested by some responding clones showing up in pre-infection memory.

With constant-segment primers, 5'RACE yielded cDNA libraries of TCR alpha and TCR beta that carried sample barcodes and UMIs. TCRdb re-derived calls from the 5' RACE reads in MiXCR, one entry per CDR3 protein. The sample has some 300,000 distinct CDR3 sequences; under 25% are singletons. The sample comprised PBMCs or a T cell subset sorted from them (not recorded which). This sequence was found in a man between 18 and 29 years old who had mild COVID-19 (a few samples of this study predate the infection). Cell type and time point are not known. This chain connects TRBV14 to TRBJ2-1; 12 bases align to TRBD1. The CDR3 coding sequence is TGTGCCAGCAGCCCAGGGACAGGGGGCTCCTCTGAGCAGTTCTTC. This gives the protein CASSPGTGGSSEQFF.